Listed below are T cell receptor beta chains from one sample, sequenced in a study of T cell clonotyping in hematopoietic cell transplantation. Sequenced by immunoSEQ multiplex PCR; TCRdb stores in-frame clones only, minus some. The profile shows around 7,000 clones, roughly 98% of them singletons. Sequencing was performed on PBMCs, taken 30 days after allogeneic stem cell transplant. Receptors were obtained from a male patient aged 60 to 75 who had an allogeneic stem cell transplant from a related donor, so the T cells may come from the graft donor. Some clones in this sample may be carry-over from other donors' samples. The CDR3 runs from the conserved cysteine through the conserved F or W. Each record gives: D gene, clone size, J gene, V gene, CDR3 protein, CDR3 DNA. D genes are given only for firm matches. The size entry is marked missing in some rows and otherwise reads once, few, many or a size class.

>NA|NA|TRBJ1-2|TRBV2
CASSEVGQTYGYTF
TGTGCCAGCAGTGAAGTCGGACAGACCTATGGCTACACCTTC
>NA|NA|TRBJ2-5|TRBV19
CASSIGGNQETQYF
TGTGCCAGTAGTATCGGAGGAAACCAAGAGACCCAGTACTTC
>NA|NA|TRBJ1-1|TRBV9
CASSPAGVPEAFF
TGTGCCAGCAGCCCAGCAGGGGTCCCTGAAGCTTTCTTT
>TRBD1|once|TRBJ2-7|TRBV5-4
CASSHLGQGGEQYF
TGTGCCAGCAGCCATTTGGGACAGGGGGGCGAGCAGTACTTC
>NA|NA|TRBJ1-6|TRBV7-9
CASSLAGYNSPLHF
TGTGCCAGCAGCTTAGCGGGTTATAATTCACCCCTCCACTTT
>TRBD1|NA|TRBJ1-3|TRBV14
CASSPPVWDREQHSGNTIYF
TGTGCCAGCAGCCCGCCGGTATGGGACAGAGAACAACACTCTGGAAACACCATATATTTT
>NA|NA|TRBJ2-7|TRBV5-1
CASSFGQTRDSYEQYF
TGCGCCAGCAGCTTCGGGCAGACGAGGGACTCCTACGAGCAGTACTTC
>NA|NA|TRBJ1-1|TRBV2
CASTQGWGLNTEAFF
TGTGCCAGCACTCAGGGATGGGGGCTGAACACTGAAGCTTTCTTT
>TRBD1|NA|TRBJ2-7|TRBV27
CASSILGQFEQYF
TGTGCCAGCAGTATCCTGGGACAGTTCGAGCAGTACTTC
>NA|NA|TRBJ1-1|TRBV7-8
CASSLSSENTEAFF
TGTGCCAGCAGCTTAAGCTCGGAGAACACTGAAGCTTTCTTT
>NA|NA|TRBJ1-5|TRBV19
CASSIVGSDQPQHF
TGTGCCAGTAGTATTGTAGGGTCGGATCAGCCCCAGCATTTT
>NA|NA|TRBJ1-5|TRBV5-4
CASSPDGDQPQHF
TGTGCCAGCAGCCCGGACGGGGATCAGCCCCAGCATTTT
>NA|NA|TRBJ1-2|TRBV6-4
CARQNGYGYTF
TGTGCCAGGCAAAACGGATATGGCTACACCTTC
>NA|NA|TRBJ1-2|TRBV4-3
CASSQDFGNYGYTF
TGCGCCAGCAGCCAAGATTTCGGGAACTATGGCTACACCTTC
>NA|NA|TRBJ1-2|TRBV4-1
CASSQDQHGHYGYTF
TGCGCCAGCAGCCAAGATCAGCACGGACACTATGGCTACACCTTC
>TRBD1|NA|TRBJ2-1|TRBV7-6
CASSLVDRNNEQFF
TGTGCCAGCAGCTTAGTGGACAGGAACAATGAGCAGTTCTTC
>TRBD1|NA|TRBJ2-7|TRBV4-3
CASSQAGDSTYEQYF
TGCGCCAGCAGCCAAGCCGGGGACAGCACCTACGAGCAGTACTTC
>NA|once|TRBJ2-3|TRBV7-2
CASSPGMVTQYF
TGTGCCAGCAGCCCCGGGATGGTTACGCAGTATTTT
>TRBD1|NA|TRBJ2-5|TRBV30
CAWRVQGQRETQYF
TGTGCCTGGAGGGTACAGGGACAGCGAGAGACCCAGTACTTC
>NA|NA|TRBJ2-1|TRBV7-9
CAVQGPYNEQFF
TGTGCCGTTCAGGGGCCCTACAATGAGCAGTTCTTC
>NA|few|TRBJ1-2|TRBV6-1
CASSEALHYNYGYTF
TGTGCCAGCAGTGAAGCCCTTCACTATAACTATGGCTACACCTTC
>NA|NA|TRBJ1-1|TRBV27
CASSPRRTSLNTEAFF
TGTGCCAGCAGTCCGCGAAGGACAAGCCTGAACACTGAAGCTTTCTTT
>TRBD2|once|TRBJ2-1|TRBV7-8
CASSLLAGIFYNEQFF
TGTGCCAGCAGCTTACTAGCGGGGATATTCTACAATGAGCAGTTCTTC
>TRBD1|NA|TRBJ1-5|TRBV28
CASSRDRGLTQPQHF
TGTGCCAGCAGCAGGGACAGGGGGCTAACGCAGCCCCAGCATTTT
>NA|once|TRBJ1-6|TRBV19
CASSINNYSPLHF
TGTGCCAGTAGTATTAACAATTATTCACCCCTCCACTTT
>NA|NA|TRBJ1-5|TRBV27
CASSPMWMEGGWQPQHF
TGTGCCAGCAGTCCGATGTGGATGGAGGGGGGGTGGCAGCCCCAGCATTTT
>NA|NA|TRBJ1-5|TRBV6-6
CASSGQPSQPQHF
TGTGCCAGCAGCGGACAGCCAAGTCAGCCCCAGCATTTT
>NA|NA|TRBJ2-7|TRBV11-2
CASSLGGAGEQYF
TGTGCCAGCAGCTTGGGCGGCGCGGGTGAGCAGTACTTC
>TRBD1|once|TRBJ1-4|TRBV5-1
CASSLTGGEEKLFF
TGCGCCAGCAGCTTAACAGGGGGTGAGGAAAAACTGTTTTTT
>NA|NA|TRBJ1-3|TRBV6-1
CASSEYGTRSGTIYF
TGTGCCAGCAGTGAATATGGAACGCGGTCAGGCACCATATATTTT
>TRBD2|NA|TRBJ2-3|TRBV4-3
CASSRDGTTTQYF
TGCGCCAGCAGCCGGGACGGGACTACTACGCAGTATTTT
>NA|NA|TRBJ2-7|TRBV28
CASRAPGGANEQYF
TGTGCCAGCAGAGCCCCGGGGGGCGCCAACGAGCAGTACTTC
>NA|NA|TRBJ2-7|TRBV4-1
CASSQDPGHSYEQYF
TGCGCCAGCAGCCAAGATCCTGGGCACTCCTACGAGCAGTACTTC
>NA|NA|TRBJ1-1|TRBV12-1
CASSSRDGRTEAFF
TGTGCCAGCAGCTCCAGGGATGGTAGAACTGAAGCTTTCTTT
>TRBD1|NA|TRBJ1-5|TRBV12-5
CASGLAPGQGAGNQPQHF
TGTGCTAGTGGTTTGGCTCCGGGACAGGGGGCCGGCAATCAGCCCCAGCATTTT
>TRBD1|NA|TRBJ1-5|TRBV6-5
CASSRDRERSPQHF
TGTGCCAGCAGCCGAGACAGGGAGAGATCGCCCCAGCATTTT
>NA|NA|TRBJ2-2|TRBV5-4
CASSFAEPTGELFF
TGTGCCAGCAGTTTCGCCGAGCCCACCGGGGAGCTGTTTTTT
>NA|NA|TRBJ2-7|TRBV4-3
CASSQAAGPGYEQYF
TGCGCCAGCAGCCAAGCCGCAGGTCCGGGGTACGAGCAGTACTTC
>TRBD1|NA|TRBJ1-1|TRBV28
CASSLGDQQGSTEAFF
TGTGCCAGCAGTTTAGGGGATCAACAGGGGAGCACTGAAGCTTTCTTT
>TRBD1|once|TRBJ2-5|TRBV6-6
CASSRQGASSGDQYF
TGTGCCAGCAGTCGACAGGGCGCCTCTTCTGGTGACCAGTACTTC
>NA|NA|TRBJ1-5|TRBV2
CASRVEGYQPQHF
TGTGCCAGCAGGGTTGAAGGTTATCAGCCCCAGCATTTT
>TRBD1|NA|TRBJ1-4|TRBV7-2
CASSRDRATEKLFF
TGTGCCAGCAGCCGGGACAGGGCCACTGAAAAACTGTTTTTT
>NA|NA|TRBJ2-3|TRBV11-3
CASSDRGTRTDTQYF
TGTGCCAGCAGCGACCGAGGGACCCGCACAGATACGCAGTATTTT
>NA|NA|TRBJ1-1|TRBV30
CAWRIRSNTEAFF
TGTGCCTGGAGAATTCGATCTAACACTGAAGCTTTCTTT
>TRBD2|NA|TRBJ2-7|TRBV30
CAWSVREGVPYEQYF
TGTGCCTGGAGTGTAAGGGAGGGAGTCCCCTACGAGCAGTACTTC
>NA|NA|TRBJ2-2|TRBV5-1
CASSFAGTANTGELFF
TGCGCCAGCAGCTTCGCCGGGACGGCAAACACCGGGGAGCTGTTTTTT
>NA|once|TRBJ1-3|TRBV5-6
CASSPGPVFGNTIYF
TGTGCCAGCAGCCCTGGACCGGTCTTTGGAAACACCATATATTTT